The sequence of this T cell receptor (beta chain) was determined in a study of PD-1 blockade in mismatch repair-deficient tumors. The repertoire was sequenced with immunoSEQ multiplex PCR; TCRdb's copy has only in-frame clones and lacks some. The table shows 95,000 to 150,000 clones, with 70% to 90% occurring only once. Trimming shortened V by 2 bases and J by 0 bases, and 14 bases separated the two germline ends. The length of the CDR3 is 16 residues. CDR1 is KGHSH, CDR2 LQKENI, per germline. The V and J genes are TRBV18 and TRBJ2-7, with D possibly being TRBD1 (6 bases). The source of this sequence is an adult with mismatch repair-deficient cancer. Sequenced here: peripheral blood, sampled 44 weeks after starting pembrolizumab. The CDR3 is CASSPTPGDSSYEQYF. CDR3 coding DNA: TGTGCCAGCTCACCAACTCCAGGGGATAGCTCCTACGAGCAGTACTTC.